The sequence of this TCR beta chain was determined in a study of blood T cell repertoires in COVID-19 (dated by TCRdb to 2019 to 2021). The study in broad terms: The collaborator samples originated in the United States, Italy and Spain and spanned the acute and convalescent phases of COVID-19. The prospective study material was composed of cDNA or gDNA derived from T cells, B-cell-depleted T cells, or PBMCs. Where available, HLA class I and class II types were obtained from metadata supplied by the sample provider rather than from assay-based typing. The repertoires were made available in a free public database intended to serve as a resource for research on the immune response to SARS-CoV-2. Nearly every sample came with metadata listing a de-identified subject ID, COVID-19 status, age in years and sex. Samples came from the ongoing ImmuneRACE study (first 160 participants) plus 1,254 subjects from 6 global collaborators. The dataset comprised deeply sampled blood TCRbeta repertoires from subjects exposed to, actively infected with, or recovered from COVID-19.

This clone was detected a few times. Which antigen it targets is not known. There are no base qualities to consult, and no much larger clone falls within one base. Participants in the prospective study were enrolled through a virtual design, were aged roughly 18 to 95 years, and lived in roughly 26 United States geographic areas. In the prospective study, cohorts were assigned on the basis of participant-reported clinical history obtained from a screening survey and a study questionnaire. Recovered participants in ImmuneRACE Cohort 3 were defined by two consecutive negative NP/OP PCR tests, clearance by a healthcare professional, or resolution of symptoms. In the prospective study, mobile phlebotomists collected whole blood, serum and a nasopharyngeal or oropharyngeal swab from each participant. Over an approximately 2-month period, participants in the prospective study had the option of providing additional blood draws and questionnaires. Prospective study blood samples were shipped either frozen or at room temperature before DNA extraction.

TCRbeta CDR3 regions were amplified from genomic DNA by means of the immunoSEQ Assay, a bias-controlled multiplex PCR. As for the original processing: Within the assay, amplification of reference gene primers was used to estimate how many nucleated cells each sample contained. To quantify the absolute abundance of each unique TCRbeta CDR3 rearrangement, sequence reads were collapsed and filtered. For each sample, productive Simpson clonality was calculated by taking the square root of Simpson's diversity index across productive rearrangements. Imported from immuneACCESS, the table was reduced by TCRdb to in-frame sequences with V and J called. These copies leave out some clones; in studies compared against another copy, an unresolved V gene accounts for under half, and the cause of the remainder is not known. V, J and clone size derive from that table, while D and trimming were established from the DNA sequence. The sample records a few hundred thousand clones, roughly nine tenths of which are singletons. The ten largest clones represent over 0.95% of the sample.

Overall results and qualifications from the work: Clinical and demographic metadata were provided uncurated, with the amount varying by source and participant.

This receptor was identified in a man between 18 and 35 years old who had recovered from COVID-19. Sequencing used PBMCs or T cells enriched from blood (not recorded which).

The bases read TGTGCCAGCAGCCAAGTGGCCACCTTAGAAGCTTTCTTT. This translates into CASSQVATLEAFF. The V and J genes are TRBV3-1 (or the pseudogene TRBV3-2) and TRBJ1-1; no confident D gene assignment can be made. The germline V gene (reference sequence) specifies LGHDT as CDR1 and YNNKEL as CDR2. Including the terminal cysteine and phenylalanine, the CDR3 comprises 13 residues. The entry retains the CDR3 DNA only, 39 bases that are in frame from base 1. The V end loses 1 base and the J end loses 8 bases, and a stretch of 11 bases separates them.